The 26 T cell receptor beta chains below all came from one sample that was sequenced in a study of blood T cell repertoires in COVID-19. Only in-frame clones appear in the TCRdb table, and some are missing; sequencing was by immunoSEQ multiplex PCR. Among 130,000 or so clones listed, around 85% were seen once. The sample comprised peripheral blood. The receptors here all came from a human donor in a cohort sampled during active COVID-19.

The chain couples TRBV7-8 to TRBJ2-7, with D uncertain. V was shortened by 4 bases and J by 0 bases, with 25 bases between the two germline ends. The CDR3 length is 19 residues. Germline V gene sequence: CDR1 SGHVS, CDR2 FQNEAQ. The CDR3 loop reads CASSSPLWAGSPRSYEQYV. The CDR3 DNA reads as TGTGCCAGCAGCTCCCCCCTTTGGGCAGGCTCTCCCCGCTCCTACGAGCAGTACGTC.

The chain recombines TRBV25-1 with TRBJ1-1, with D possibly TRBD1 on 5 matching bases. Germline V gene sequence: CDR1 MGHDK, CDR2 SYGVNS. This CDR3 is built from 16 residues. V dropped 5 bases and J dropped 0 bases, with 16 bases sitting between them. CDR3 loop: CASSLLQAALNTEAFF. DNA of the CDR3: TGTGCCAGCAGTCTACTACAGGCTGCCCTGAACACTGAAGCTTTCTTT.

This sequence joins TRBV5-4 and TRBJ2-5, with a tentative D call TRBD2 (5 bases). CDR3 length equals 14 residues. Germline-derived CDR1 and CDR2 are SGHNT and YYREEE (reference sequence). Trimming removed 0 bases at V and 5 bases at J, with 11 bases between. The CDR3 DNA reads TGTGCCAGCAGCTTGGGGGGAGACCGGGAGACCCAGTACTTC. Amino acids: CASSLGGDRETQYF.

The V and J genes are TRBV13 and TRBJ1-3; 9 bases agree with TRBD1. V shed 3 bases, J shed 2 bases, and the junction held 2 bases outside the gene matches. The CDR3 runs 15 residues. CDR1 PRHDT and CDR2 FYEKMQ come from the germline V gene (reference sequence). This CDR3 is CASSFGQGPGNTIYF. Written as DNA, the CDR3 is TGTGCCAGCAGCTTTGGACAGGGGCCTGGAAACACCATATATTTT.

The rearrangement uses TRBV19 and TRBJ1-1; D remains ambiguous. The CDR3 contains 15 residues. V lost 6 bases and J lost 0, with 14 bases in between. Germline V lookup: CDR1 LNHDA, CDR2 SQIVND (reference sequence). The CDR3: CASRRAVTVNTEAFF. CDR3 nucleotide sequence: TGTGCCAGTAGGAGGGCAGTGACGGTGAACACTGAAGCTTTCTTT. Drawing the rest from reference TRBV19 and TRBJ1-1, the complete variable domain is DGGITQSPKYLFRKEGQNVTLSCEQNLNHDAMYWYRQDPGQGLRLIYYSQIVNDFQKGDIAEGYSVSREKKESFPLTVTSAQKNPTAFYLCASRRAVTVNTEAFFGQGTRLTVV.

The chain combines TRBV2 with TRBJ2-1; D remains unclear. Trimming shortened V by 4 bases and J by 9 bases, and 16 bases separated the two germline ends. The CDR3 covers 14 residues. Germline V gives CDR1 SNHLY, CDR2 FYNNEI. This chain's CDR3 is CASSVSLVKAEQFF. Here the CDR3 DNA reads TGTGCCAGCAGTGTGTCCCTAGTCAAGGCTGAGCAGTTCTTC.

CDR3 amino acids: CASRTRGNTEAFF. The DNA for the CDR3 is TGTGCCAGTAGAACCCGGGGGAACACTGAAGCTTTCTTT. V and J are TRBV19 and TRBJ1-1; D ambiguous. The V gene's germline CDR1 is LNHDA and CDR2 SQIVND (reference sequence). The V end was cut by 6 bases, the J end by 1 base, with 9 bases between. The CDR3 spans 13 residues.

The chain uses TRBV6-2 or TRBV6-3 and TRBJ1-2; 12 bases align to TRBD1. Trimming removed 4 bases from V and 5 bases from J; junction bases left unmatched: 14. The length of the CDR3 is 18 residues. The V gene's germline CDR1 is MNHEY and CDR2 SVGEGT. This CDR3 reads CASSFPLTGTGGIYGYTF. The CDR3 nucleotides are TGTGCCAGCAGTTTCCCTCTGACCGGGACAGGGGGCATATATGGCTACACCTTC.

This clone occurred once. The chain is built from TRBV20-1 and TRBJ2-1; no reliable D call. Trimming took off 7 bases at V and 6 bases at J, with 10 bases between the two ends. This CDR3 comprises 11 residues. Germline values: CDR1 DFQATT, CDR2 SNEGSKA (reference sequence). CDR3 sequence reads: CSVTRSNEQFF. The CDR3 DNA sequence: TGCAGTGTTACTCGGAGCAATGAGCAGTTCTTC.

The CDR3 sequence: CASSLDIRTGAYGYTF. CDR3 nucleotide sequence: TGTGCCAGCTCACTCGATATAAGGACAGGGGCCTATGGCTACACCTTC. The chain recombines TRBV18 with TRBJ1-2, with 9 bases that match TRBD1. V lost 4 bases, J lost 4 bases, and 10 bases stayed unmatched. The CDR3 extends over 16 amino acids. The germline V gene has CDR1 KGHSH and CDR2 LQKENI.

The V and J genes are TRBV28 and TRBJ2-3, with D unresolved. The CDR3 runs 12 residues. V was shortened by 4 bases and J by 7 bases, with 9 bases between the two germline ends. Per the germline V gene, CDR1 is MDHEN and CDR2 is SYDVKM. CDR3 DNA sequence: TGTGCCAGCAGTTCTCCTATTTATACGCAGTATTTT. Amino acid sequence: CASSSPIYTQYF.

The V call is TRBV4-1, the J call TRBJ2-5; weak D call: TRBD2 (6 bases). CDR1 and CDR2 (germline): MGHRA, YSYEKL. Trimming left V 4 bases short and J 5 bases short, with 17 bases between. This CDR3 is built from 15 residues. CDR3 residues: CASSLRLEAWETQYF. The DNA for the CDR3 is TGCGCCAGCAGCCTTAGACTAGAGGCCTGGGAGACCCAGTACTTC.

The V call is TRBV10-2, the J call TRBJ2-7; D is undetermined. The germline gives CDR1 WSHSY, CDR2 SAAADI. This CDR3 region has 13 residues. V lost 2 bases and J lost 6, with 11 bases in between. CDR3 amino acids: CASSEGWVAEQYV. The CDR3 bases are TGCGCCAGCAGTGAGGGTTGGGTAGCCGAGCAGTACGTC.

The J gene is TRBJ1-2, the V gene TRBV7-9; tentative D call: TRBD1 (5 bases). Trimming left V 6 bases short and J 3 bases short, with 14 bases between. The CDR3 consists of 14 residues. From germline, CDR1 is SEHNR and CDR2 FQNEAQ (reference sequence). The chain's CDR3 is CASSSAGDYYGYTF. The CDR3 nucleotides are TGTGCCAGCAGTTCCGCGGGGGACTACTATGGCTACACCTTC.

The gene calls are TRBV24-1 and TRBJ1-1; D ambiguous. V was clipped by 7 bases and J by 5 bases, with 7 bases between them. The V gene's germline CDR1 is KGHDR and CDR2 SFDVKD. The CDR3 length is 11 residues. This CDR3 is CATRSGTEAFF. The CDR3 nucleotides read TGTGCCACCAGGAGCGGGACTGAAGCTTTCTTT.

V is TRBV21-1 and J is TRBJ1-2. TRBV21-1 is a recognized pseudogene. The CDR3 sequence is 12 residues long. In DNA form, the CDR3 reads TGTGCCACCCTATGGTCCCCGCGGGGCTACACCTTC. This codes for CATLWSPRGYTF.

This chain links TRBV2 with TRBJ2-4; 7 bases match TRBD2. This CDR3 spans 15 amino acids. With 9 bases clipped from V and 3 bases from J, the junction kept 11 bases outside the gene matches. CDR1 and CDR2 (germline): SNHLY, FYNNEI. CDR3 coding DNA: TGTGCCAGTTGTCAACAGGCGGGAGTCAAAAACATTCAGTACTTC. As protein: CASCQQAGVKNIQYF.

The gene calls are TRBV7-8 and TRBJ1-3; TRBD1 matches 7 bases. CDR3 length: 19 residues. The V segment lost 1 base and the J segment 2 bases; nucleotides outside the gene matches: 14. Germline values: CDR1 SGHVS, CDR2 FQNEAQ. The CDR3 nucleotides read TGTGCCAGCAGCTTAGAAGGTGGGACAGTCGTAGGGACTGGAAACACCATATATTTT. Protein sequence: CASSLEGGTVVGTGNTIYF.

Only a few counts were recorded for this clone. The chain recombines TRBV5-1 with TRBJ2-5, with D unclear. Germline loops: CDR1 SGHRS, CDR2 YFSETQ. Trimming stripped 1 base from V and 3 bases from J, with 10 bases between. The CDR3 consists of 14 residues. The DNA of the CDR3 is TGCGCCAGCAGCTTGTTGCCAGAAAAAGAGACCCAGTACTTC. Its translation is CASSLLPEKETQYF.

This clone was counted ten times or more. The chain links TRBV2 to TRBJ1-6; 7 bases match TRBD1. This CDR3 comprises 12 residues. V lost 6 bases and J lost 13; bases outside the gene matches: 6. Germline V gives CDR1 SNHLY, CDR2 FYNNEI. DNA of the CDR3: TGTGCCAGCAGGGGGGACAGAGGGCCCCTCCACTTT. This translates into CASRGDRGPLHF.

The chain recombines TRBV7-2 with TRBJ2-1, with 8 bases lining up with TRBD1. The CDR3 sequence is 13 residues long. Germline trimming cut 5 bases from V and 9 bases from J; bases unmatched to any gene: 6. Germline V gives CDR1 SGHTA, CDR2 FQGNSA. In nucleotides, the CDR3 is TGTGCCAGCAGCCCTCAGGGGGCTGGTGAGCAGTTCTTC. Translated, it gives CASSPQGAGEQFF. The full variable domain, in which reference TRBV7-2 and TRBJ2-1 provide the parts outside the CDR3, is GAGVSQSPSNKVTEKGKDVELRCDPISGHTALYWYRQSLGQGLEFLIYFQGNSAPDKSGLPSDRFSAERTGGSVSTLTIQRTQQEDSAVYLCASSPQGAGEQFFGPGTRLTVL.

The chain is built from TRBV24-1 and TRBJ2-1; possible D gene TRBD2, 5 bases. Germline values: CDR1 KGHDR, CDR2 SFDVKD. The CDR3 is 15 residues long. V lost 1 base to trimming and J lost 7 bases, with 13 bases between them. CDR3: CATSDFAGPRNEQFF. CDR3 sequence (DNA): TGTGCCACCAGTGATTTTGCGGGCCCCCGGAATGAGCAGTTCTTC.

The gene calls are TRBV10-2 and TRBJ2-7; D not certain. Germline V CDR1 and CDR2: WSHSY, SAAADI. Trimming removed 2 bases from V and 3 bases from J, with 17 bases in between. The CDR3 extends over 16 amino acids. The CDR3 loop is CASSEPRSPRNYEQYF. CDR3 bases: TGCGCCAGCAGTGAGCCCCGGAGCCCGCGAAACTACGAGCAGTACTTC.

The J gene is TRBJ2-5, the V gene TRBV9; 7 positions match TRBD1. Per germline, CDR1 SGDLS and CDR2 YYNGEE. With 0 bases clipped from V and 10 bases from J, the junction kept 9 bases outside the gene matches. CDR3 length: 14 residues. The CDR3 DNA reads TGTGCCAGCAGCGTAGGAGACAGGGCAGGGGGCCAGTACTTC. This codes for CASSVGDRAGGQYF.

CDR3 bases: TGTGCCAGCTCACCCCAGGAAAATGAGCAGTTCTTC. Amino acid sequence: CASSPQENEQFF. The chain carries TRBV18 and TRBJ2-1; D gene ambiguous. V lost 3 bases to trimming and J lost 7 bases, with 7 bases between them. The CDR3 runs to 12 residues. Germline V lookup: CDR1 KGHSH, CDR2 LQKENI.

V is TRBV7-9 and J is TRBJ1-2; D is undetermined. CDR1 and CDR2 (germline): SEHNR, FQNEAQ (reference sequence). V was cut by 5 bases and J by 4 bases, with 14 bases left in between. The CDR3 totals 14 residues. The CDR3 region is CASSPGEGFYGYTF. In nucleotides, the CDR3 is TGTGCCAGCAGCCCGGGCGAGGGCTTCTATGGCTACACCTTC.